These 18 T cell receptor beta chains came from one sample sequenced in a study of OX40 agonist ivuxolimab in advanced cancers. Generated by immunoSEQ multiplex PCR, the TCRdb table keeps only in-frame clones and is missing some. In the table there are tens of thousands of clones, just over 90% of which are singletons. The sequences come from CD4+ or CD8+ T cells sorted from blood, collected in a trial of the OX40 agonist ivuxolimab. The receptors here all came from an adult with an advanced solid tumor such as melanoma, head and neck, liver or kidney cancer.

This chain links TRBV7-6 with TRBJ2-1; no firm D call. This CDR3 is built from 14 residues. Trimming took 2 bases from V and 6 from J, leaving 11 bases between them. CDR1 is SGHVS and CDR2 is FNYEAQ in the germline V gene. In DNA, the CDR3 is TGTGCCAGCAGCTTAAACCCTCCCTTCAATGAGCAGTTCTTC. Translation gives CASSLNPPFNEQFF. Using reference TRBV7-6 and TRBJ2-1 for the parts outside the CDR3, the full variable domain is GAGVSQSPRYKVTKRGQDVALRCDPISGHVSLYWYRQALGQGPEFLTYFNYEAQQDKSGLPNDRFSAERPEGSISTLTIQRTEQRDSAMYRCASSLNPPFNEQFFGPGTRLTVL.

The chain recombines TRBV7-3 with TRBJ2-3; perhaps D is TRBD1 or TRBD2 (6 bases each). The germline V gene encodes CDR1 SGHTA and CDR2 FQGTGA. Trimming removed 2 bases from V and 6 bases from J, with 15 bases in between. The CDR3 has 15 amino acids. In DNA form, the CDR3 reads TGTGCCAGCAGCTTAGTAACAGGGAGGTCCGATACGCAGTATTTT. It encodes CASSLVTGRSDTQYF. The whole variable domain, remainder taken from reference TRBV7-3 and TRBJ2-3, is GAGVSQTPSNKVTEKGKYVELRCDPISGHTALYWYRQSLGQGPEFLIYFQGTGAADDSGLPNDRFFAVRPEGSVSTLKIQRTERGDSAVYLCASSLVTGRSDTQYFGPGTRLTVL.

The chain employs TRBV12-5 and TRBJ1-1; 7 bases agree with TRBD1. The CDR3 sequence is 17 residues long. Germline loops: CDR1 LGHNT, CDR2 FRNRAP. J lost 1 base, V lost 5 bases, and 13 bases had no gene match. The CDR3 protein is CASGPPLGQGGNTEAFF. CDR3 sequence (DNA): TGTGCTAGTGGTCCCCCACTTGGGCAGGGGGGGAACACTGAAGCTTTCTTT. The full variable domain, rest sourced from reference TRBV12-5 and TRBJ1-1, is DARVTQTPRHKVTEMGQEVTMRCQPILGHNTVFWYRQTMMQGLELLAYFRNRAPLDDSGMPKDRFSAEMPDATLATLKIQPSEPRDSAVYFCASGPPLGQGGNTEAFFGQGTRLTVV.

This sequence joins TRBV5-1 and TRBJ1-1; possibly TRBD1 for D (6 bases). Germline CDR1 reads SGHRS; CDR2 reads YFSETQ. The CDR3 has 14 amino acids. The V end was cut by 0 bases, the J end by 4 bases, with 10 bases between. CDR3 in DNA: TGCGCCAGCAGCTTGGCCCGCAGGGGCACTGAAGCTTTCTTT. Translating it yields CASSLARRGTEAFF.

The rearrangement joins TRBV6-1 to TRBJ2-3, with TRBD2 matching 8 bases. Per germline, CDR1 MNHNS and CDR2 SASEGT. V was clipped by 4 bases and J by 1 base; unmatched bases: 7. CDR3 length: 16 residues. The CDR3 sequence: CASSAQSAGGTDTQYF. The CDR3, as DNA: TGTGCCAGCAGTGCCCAGTCAGCGGGGGGCACAGATACGCAGTATTTT.

This chain links TRBV10-3 with TRBJ1-2; a possible D gene is TRBD1 (6 bases). The CDR3 is 15 amino acids. V lost 3 bases and J 8 bases, leaving 19 bases between the germline ends. CDR1 is ENHRY and CDR2 is SYGVKD in the germline V gene. The DNA for the CDR3 is TGTGCCATCAGTGAAGAGTTGGACAGTGCTTTCGGCTACACCTTC. It specifies CAISEELDSAFGYTF.

In DNA form, the CDR3 reads TGTGCCAGCCGCAGGGCCAACACTGAAGCTTTCTTT. The encoded protein is CASRRANTEAFF. The chain has TRBV9 and TRBJ1-1; D may be TRBD1 (5 bases). CDR1 SGDLS and CDR2 YYNGEE come from the germline V gene. The germline V and J ends were trimmed by 7 bases and 2 bases, with 9 bases remaining between them. The CDR3 is 12 amino acids.

The rearrangement uses TRBV2 and TRBJ2-3; 11 positions match TRBD2. Germline loops: CDR1 SNHLY, CDR2 FYNNEI. The CDR3 length is 15 residues. The J segment lost 6 bases and the V segment lost 3 bases, leaving 5 bases of the junction unmatched. The CDR3 DNA sequence: TGTGCCAGCAGTGACACTAGCGGGAGTGGGGATACGCAGTATTTT. Its translation: CASSDTSGSGDTQYF.

The gene calls are TRBV19 and TRBJ2-4; no reliable D call. V gave up 4 bases and J gave up 9 bases, with 7 bases separating them. Germline CDR1 is LNHDA and CDR2 is SQIVND (reference sequence). The CDR3 runs 11 residues. CDR3 residues: CASSTVGIQYF. CDR3 nucleotides: TGTGCCAGTAGTACGGTAGGCATTCAGTACTTC.

V and J are TRBV29-1 and TRBJ2-1; 14 nucleotides align to TRBD2. V gave up 1 base and J gave up 9 bases; unmatched junction bases: 5. Germline loops: CDR1 SQVTM, CDR2 ANQGSEA. The length of the CDR3 is 15 residues. The DNA of the CDR3 is TGCAGCGTTGAAGCTCCGGGACTAGCGGGAGTTGAGCAGTTCTTC. It encodes CSVEAPGLAGVEQFF.

The chain recombines TRBV10-3 with TRBJ1-2, with no clear D. CDR3 length: 13 amino acids. CDR1 ENHRY and CDR2 SYGVKD come from the germline V gene. The germline V and J ends were trimmed by 6 bases and 6 bases, with 14 bases remaining between them. DNA for the CDR3: TGTGCCATCAGCCTTCGGGAACTGGATGGCTACACCTTC. The encoded protein is CAISLRELDGYTF.

The chain employs TRBV7-9 and TRBJ2-3; TRBD2 matches at 11 bases. The CDR3 has 16 residues. Looked up from germline, CDR1 is SEHNR and CDR2 is FQNEAQ (reference sequence). V was pared by 5 bases and J by 4 bases, with 8 bases of the junction left unmatched. CDR3 loop: CASSQVLAGVADTQYF. The CDR3 DNA follows: TGTGCCAGCAGCCAAGTACTAGCGGGAGTGGCAGATACGCAGTATTTT.

The rearrangement uses TRBV5-4 and TRBJ2-1, with TRBD2 matching over 8 bases. The CDR3 extends over 17 amino acids. CDR1 SGHNT and CDR2 YYREEE come from the germline V gene (reference sequence). Losses at the gene ends were 0 bases for V and 7 bases for J; bases not matched to a gene: 12. As DNA, the CDR3 is TGTGCCAGCAGCTTGGATTTTCGGGGGGGGTCTAGTAATGAGCAGTTCTTC. It specifies CASSLDFRGGSSNEQFF.

The chain joins TRBV5-4 to TRBJ2-7, with D possibly matching TRBD1 (5 bases). CDR1 and CDR2 (germline): SGHNT, YYREEE (reference sequence). This CDR3 is 14 amino acids long. V was pared by 2 bases and J by 2 bases, with 11 bases between. DNA of the CDR3: TGTGCCAGCAGCTTACGAGACAGCCCCTACGAGCAGTACTTC. This translates into CASSLRDSPYEQYF. The entire variable domain, with the rest obtained from reference TRBV5-4 and TRBJ2-7, is as follows: ETGVTQSPTHLIKTRGQQVTLRCSSQSGHNTVSWYQQALGQGPQFIFQYYREEENGRGNFPPRFSGLQFPNYSSELNVNALELDDSALYLCASSLRDSPYEQYFGPGTRLTVT.

The chain employs TRBV11-2 and TRBJ1-1; D gene uncertain. The ends were cut back, 2 bases at V and 5 bases at J, with 15 bases in the middle. Germline V gene data show CDR1 as SGHAT and CDR2 as FQNNGV. The CDR3 has 15 residues. Here the CDR3 reads CASSLPPYSSTEAFF. As DNA, the CDR3 is TGTGCCAGCAGCTTACCGCCCTATTCGAGTACTGAAGCTTTCTTT.

This clone was seen only once. The rearrangement links TRBV27 to TRBJ1-6; D uncertain. Per the germline V gene, CDR1 is MNHEY and CDR2 is SMNVEV (reference sequence). Trimming left V 3 bases short and J 10 bases short, with 7 bases between. The CDR3 extends over 12 amino acids. The CDR3 protein is CASSFGQSPLHF. The CDR3 DNA reads as TGTGCCAGCAGTTTCGGCCAATCACCCCTCCACTTT.

This rearrangement joins TRBV7-6 to TRBJ2-7; no reliable D call. Looked up from germline, CDR1 is SGHVS and CDR2 is FNYEAQ. The CDR3 is 14 amino acids. Deletions cut 4 bases from V and 0 bases from J, with 10 bases between. The CDR3 region is CASSSDGSSYEQYF. CDR3 sequence (DNA): TGTGCCAGCAGCTCGGACGGCAGCTCCTACGAGCAGTACTTC.

J is TRBJ1-3 and V is TRBV29-1; D possibly corresponds to TRBD1 (6 bases). The germline V and J ends were trimmed by 4 bases and 0 bases, with 7 bases remaining between them. The CDR3 sequence is 13 residues long. Germline V gene data show CDR1 as SQVTM and CDR2 as ANQGSEA. CDR3 loop: CSVGTASGNTIYF. The CDR3 DNA reads as TGCAGCGTTGGGACAGCCTCTGGAAACACCATATATTTT. The full variable domain, rest sourced from reference TRBV29-1 and TRBJ1-3, is SAVISQKPSRDICQRGTSLTIQCQVDSQVTMMFWYRQQPGQSLTLIATANQGSEATYESGFVIDKFPISRPNLTFSTLTVSNMSPEDSSIYLCSVGTASGNTIYFGEGSWLTVV.